This T cell receptor (beta chain) originates from a study of Ad26.COV2.S vaccination and SARS-CoV-2 variants. At the level of the study: The authors gave Ad26.COV2.S intramuscularly, either once or twice 56 days apart. Points from the study as a whole: Estimates derived from TCR breadth and depth analyses may have underestimated total T cell responses.

The CDR3 contains 17 residues. With 1 base clipped from V and 7 bases from J, the junction kept 13 bases outside the gene matches. Germline V CDR1 and CDR2: SGHTA, FQGNSA. Some clones are missing from TCRdb's copy, which holds only in-frame ones; the method was immunoSEQ multiplex PCR. The table has 500,000 or so clones, 70% to 90% seen once. Comments on this clone: Antigen specificity is unknown.

Treatment of the sample: around 19 received Ad26.COV2.S at low or high dose, single or two shots; 5 received placebo; per-sample allocation not given. All samples were drawn on day 63, counting from the first vaccine or placebo injection. SARS-CoV-2 spike from the Wuhan strain was encoded by the vaccine, an Ad26 vector. The sequence was collected from a person between 18 and 65 years old who received the Ad26.COV2.S COVID-19 vaccine or a placebo. The material was peripheral blood, obtained in a trial of Ad26.COV2.S vaccine versus placebo. This chain joins TRBV7-2 and TRBJ2-3, with 8 bases matching TRBD2. The CDR3, as DNA: TGTGCCAGCAGCTTAGTGGGAGCGGGAGCCCTCTTCTATACGCAGTATTTT. Translation gives CASSLVGAGALFYTQYF.